The 4 T cell receptor beta chains below were found in one sample sequenced in a study of cytomegalovirus exposure and HLA in healthy donors. The primer mix had 60 Vbeta and 13 Jbeta primers. TCRdb keeps only in-frame clones here, not all; method: immunoSEQ multiplex PCR. The top ten clones hold roughly 0.99% of a sample with 210,000 or so clones, about 89% of them seen once. Sequencing was performed on PBMCs. The source of these receptors is a young woman in good health and CMV-seronegative.

This chain links TRBV19 with TRBJ2-7, with 11 bases fitting TRBD1. This CDR3 contains 14 residues. CDR1 is LNHDA, CDR2 SQIVND, per germline (reference sequence). V lost 6 bases and J lost 6; bases outside the gene matches: 7. The CDR3 region is CASRRSGTGGEQYF. For the CDR3, the DNA is TGTGCCAGTAGACGATCCGGGACAGGGGGCGAGCAGTACTTC.

This clone was detected only once. The chain uses TRBV7-8 and TRBJ1-3, with TRBD1 identical over 9 bases. Looked up from germline, CDR1 is SGHVS and CDR2 is FQNEAQ. V gave up 3 bases and J gave up 0 bases; unmatched junction bases: 6. The CDR3 covers 17 residues. The CDR3 DNA sequence: TGTGCCAGCAGCTTCGCCCGGACAGGGGTCTCTGGAAACACCATATATTTT. It translates to CASSFARTGVSGNTIYF.

This clone was counted once. The chain links TRBV21-1 to TRBJ1-1. TRBV21-1 is noted as a pseudogene. This CDR3 spans 14 amino acids. In nucleotides, the CDR3 is TGTGCCAGCAGCAAAGGCACCGTAGCCACTGAAGCTTTCTTT. Translated, it gives CASSKGTVATEAFF.

The rearrangement links TRBV7-3 to TRBJ2-2, with a tentative D call TRBD2 (5 bases). The ends were cut back, 8 bases at V and 1 base at J, with 11 bases in the middle. The CDR3 sequence is 14 residues long. Per the germline V gene, CDR1 is SGHTA and CDR2 is FQGTGA. CDR3 in amino acids: CASGIARNTGELFF. The CDR3 coding sequence is TGTGCCAGCGGAATAGCGAGGAACACCGGGGAGCTGTTTTTT.